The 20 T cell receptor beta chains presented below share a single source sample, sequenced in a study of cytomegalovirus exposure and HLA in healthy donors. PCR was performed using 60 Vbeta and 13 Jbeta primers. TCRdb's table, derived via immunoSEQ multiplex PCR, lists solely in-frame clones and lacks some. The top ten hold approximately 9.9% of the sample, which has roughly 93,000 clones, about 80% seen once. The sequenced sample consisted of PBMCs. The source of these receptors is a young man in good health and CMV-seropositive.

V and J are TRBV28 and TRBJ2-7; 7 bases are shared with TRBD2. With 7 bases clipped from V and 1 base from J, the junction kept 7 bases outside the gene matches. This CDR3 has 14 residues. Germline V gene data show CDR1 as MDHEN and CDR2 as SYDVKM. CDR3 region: CASTQSGGSYEQYF. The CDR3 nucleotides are TGTGCCAGCACTCAATCGGGAGGTTCCTACGAGCAGTACTTC.

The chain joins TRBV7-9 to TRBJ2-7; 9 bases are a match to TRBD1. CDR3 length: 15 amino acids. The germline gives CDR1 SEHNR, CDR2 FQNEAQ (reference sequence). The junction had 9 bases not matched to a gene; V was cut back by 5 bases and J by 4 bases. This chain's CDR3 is CASSTLGTGSYEQYF. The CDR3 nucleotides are TGTGCCAGCAGCACATTAGGGACAGGGAGTTACGAGCAGTACTTC.

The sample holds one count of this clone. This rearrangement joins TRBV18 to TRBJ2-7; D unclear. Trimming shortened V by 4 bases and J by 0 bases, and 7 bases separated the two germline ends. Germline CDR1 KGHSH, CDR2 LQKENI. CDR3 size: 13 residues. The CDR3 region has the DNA TGTGCCAGCTCACGCAACGGCTCCTACGAGCAGTACTTC. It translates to CASSRNGSYEQYF.

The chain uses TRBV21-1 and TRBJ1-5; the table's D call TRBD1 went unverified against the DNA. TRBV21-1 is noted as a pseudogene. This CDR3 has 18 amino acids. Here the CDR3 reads CASSKLSGQGRANQPQHF. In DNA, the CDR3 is TGTGCCAGCAGCAAGCTGTCGGGACAGGGTCGAGCCAATCAGCCCCAGCATTTT.

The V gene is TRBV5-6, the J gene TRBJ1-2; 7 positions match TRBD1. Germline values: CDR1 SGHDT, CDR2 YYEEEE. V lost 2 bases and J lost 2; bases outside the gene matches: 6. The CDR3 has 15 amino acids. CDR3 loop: CASSLTTGTNYGYTF. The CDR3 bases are TGTGCCAGCAGCTTAACGACAGGGACAAACTATGGCTACACCTTC.

In nucleotides, the CDR3 is TGCGCCAGCAGCTTAACGATGCTAGCGGGGGGAAAAAACACCGGGGAGCTGTTTTTT. It is translated as CASSLTMLAGGKNTGELFF. The gene calls are TRBV5-1 and TRBJ2-2; 11 bases map to TRBD2. The V gene end was trimmed by 2 bases and the J gene end by 2 bases; junction bases not matched to a gene: 11. Germline CDR1 and CDR2: SGHRS and YFSETQ. This CDR3 comprises 19 residues.

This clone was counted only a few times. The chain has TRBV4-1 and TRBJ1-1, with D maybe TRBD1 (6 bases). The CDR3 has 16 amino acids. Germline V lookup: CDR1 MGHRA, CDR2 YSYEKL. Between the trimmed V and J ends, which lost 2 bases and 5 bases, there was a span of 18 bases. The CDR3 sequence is CASSQTRNRARTEAFF. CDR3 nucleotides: TGCGCCAGCAGCCAAACCCGAAACAGGGCGAGGACTGAAGCTTTCTTT.

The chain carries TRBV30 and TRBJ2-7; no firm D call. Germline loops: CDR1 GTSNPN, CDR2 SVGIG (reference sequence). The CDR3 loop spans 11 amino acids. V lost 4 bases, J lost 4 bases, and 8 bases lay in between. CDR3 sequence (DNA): TGTGCCTGGAAATGGAGATACGAGCAGTACTTC. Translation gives CAWKWRYEQYF.

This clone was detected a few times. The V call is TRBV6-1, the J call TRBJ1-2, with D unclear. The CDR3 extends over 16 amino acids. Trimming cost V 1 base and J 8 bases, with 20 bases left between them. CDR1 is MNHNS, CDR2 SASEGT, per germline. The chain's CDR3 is CASSEDRVGRFYGYTF. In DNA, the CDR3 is TGTGCCAGCAGTGAAGACCGGGTAGGGAGGTTCTACGGCTACACCTTC.

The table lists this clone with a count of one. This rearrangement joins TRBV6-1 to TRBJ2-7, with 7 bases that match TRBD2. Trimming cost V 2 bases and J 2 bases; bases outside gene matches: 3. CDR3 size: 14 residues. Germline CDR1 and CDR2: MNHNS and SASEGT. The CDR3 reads CASSERDYPYEQYF. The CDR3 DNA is TGTGCCAGCAGTGAAAGGGACTACCCCTACGAGCAGTACTTC.

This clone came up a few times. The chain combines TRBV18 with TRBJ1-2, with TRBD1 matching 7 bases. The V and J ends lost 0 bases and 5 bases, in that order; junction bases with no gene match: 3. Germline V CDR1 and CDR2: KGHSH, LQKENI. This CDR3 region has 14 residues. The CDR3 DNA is TGTGCCAGCTCACCACCGACAGGGTTATATGGCTACACCTTC. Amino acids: CASSPPTGLYGYTF.

CDR3 in DNA: TGTGCCAGCAGCGTAACCCTAGCGGGGGCCAACACAGATACGCAGTATTTT. Its translation: CASSVTLAGANTDTQYF. This chain links TRBV9 with TRBJ2-3, with TRBD2 matching 10 bases. The CDR3 spans 17 residues. Germline V gene sequence: CDR1 SGDLS, CDR2 YYNGEE. With 1 base clipped from V and 2 bases from J, the junction kept 7 bases outside the gene matches. Combining the CDR3 with reference TRBV9 and TRBJ2-3 gives the whole variable domain DSGVTQTPKHLITATGQRVTLRCSPRSGDLSVYWYQQSLDQGLQFLIQYYNGEERAKGNILERFSAQQFPDLHSELNLSSLELGDSALYFCASSVTLAGANTDTQYFGPGTRLTVL.

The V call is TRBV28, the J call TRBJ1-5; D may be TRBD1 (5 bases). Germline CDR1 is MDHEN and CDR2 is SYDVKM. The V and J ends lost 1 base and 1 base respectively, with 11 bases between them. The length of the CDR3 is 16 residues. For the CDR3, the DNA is TGTGCCAGCAGTTTATCTACGGGGGGGAGCAATCAGCCCCAGCATTTT. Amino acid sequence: CASSLSTGGSNQPQHF. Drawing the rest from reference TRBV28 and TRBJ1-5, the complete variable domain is DVKVTQSSRYLVKRTGEKVFLECVQDMDHENMFWYRQDPGLGLRLIYFSYDVKMKEKGDIPEGYSVSREKKERFSLILESASTNQTSMYLCASSLSTGGSNQPQHFGDGTRLSIL.

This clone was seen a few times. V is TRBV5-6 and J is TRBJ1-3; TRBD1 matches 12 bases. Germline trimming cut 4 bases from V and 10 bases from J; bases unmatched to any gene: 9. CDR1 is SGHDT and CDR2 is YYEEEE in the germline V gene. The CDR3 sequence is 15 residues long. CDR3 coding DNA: TGTGCCAGCAGCAAGCTTGGGACAGGGGGCGAAACCATATATTTT. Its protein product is CASSKLGTGGETIYF.

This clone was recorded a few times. The CDR3 protein is CASSQPFNTEAFF. CDR3 DNA sequence: TGCGCCAGCAGCCAACCTTTTAACACTGAAGCTTTCTTT. V gene TRBV4-1 combines with J gene TRBJ1-1; no definite D call. The CDR3 has 13 residues. In germline, CDR1 is MGHRA, CDR2 YSYEKL. V lost 2 bases to trimming and J lost 2 bases, with 6 bases between them.

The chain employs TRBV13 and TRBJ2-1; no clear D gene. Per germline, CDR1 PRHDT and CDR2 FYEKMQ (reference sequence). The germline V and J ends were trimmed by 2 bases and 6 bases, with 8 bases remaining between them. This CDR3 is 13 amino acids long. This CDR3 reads CASSLPGTNEQFF. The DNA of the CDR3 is TGTGCCAGCAGCTTACCAGGTACCAATGAGCAGTTCTTC.

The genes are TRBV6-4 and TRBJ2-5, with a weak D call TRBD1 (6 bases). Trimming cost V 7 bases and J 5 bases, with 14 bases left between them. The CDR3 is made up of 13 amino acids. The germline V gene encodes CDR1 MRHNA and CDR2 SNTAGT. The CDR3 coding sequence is TGTGCCAGCAAGGCAGGGGTGGGGGAGACCCAGTACTTC. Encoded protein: CASKAGVGETQYF.

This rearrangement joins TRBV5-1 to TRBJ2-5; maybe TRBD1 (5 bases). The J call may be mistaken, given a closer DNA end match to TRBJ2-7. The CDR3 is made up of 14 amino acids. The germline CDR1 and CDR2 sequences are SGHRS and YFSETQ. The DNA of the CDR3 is TGCGCCAGCAGCCCGGTAGACAGAAGCTACGAGCAGTACTTC. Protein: CASSPVDRSYEQYF.

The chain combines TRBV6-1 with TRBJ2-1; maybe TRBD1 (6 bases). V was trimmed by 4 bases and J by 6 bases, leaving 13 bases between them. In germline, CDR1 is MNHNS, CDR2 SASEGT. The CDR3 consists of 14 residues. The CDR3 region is CASSGLDRFNEQFF. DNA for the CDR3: TGTGCCAGCAGTGGATTGGACAGATTCAATGAGCAGTTCTTC.

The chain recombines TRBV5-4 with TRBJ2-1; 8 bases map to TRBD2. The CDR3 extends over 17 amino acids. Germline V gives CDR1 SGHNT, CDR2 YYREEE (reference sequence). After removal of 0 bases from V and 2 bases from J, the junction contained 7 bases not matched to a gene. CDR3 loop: CASSLGGTRLPYNEQFF. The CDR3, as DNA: TGTGCCAGCAGCTTGGGGGGGACTAGACTACCCTACAATGAGCAGTTCTTC.